The 6 T cell receptor beta chains below all came from one sample that was sequenced in a study of shared clonotypes between healthy human individuals. The table came from immunoSEQ multiplex PCR; TCRdb's copy has only in-frame clones and leaves some out. The table shows more than 2 million clones, with 90% to 95% occurring only once. The source material was naive CD4+ T cells sorted from blood. The subset: CD45RA+ positively selected. These receptors were obtained from a man aged 18-30 years in good health.

The chain links TRBV5-4 to TRBJ2-6; D remains ambiguous. CDR1 is SGHNT, CDR2 YYREEE, per germline (reference sequence). V gave up 2 bases and J gave up 2 bases, with 11 bases separating them. This CDR3 region has 16 residues. CDR3 nucleotides: TGTGCCAGCAGCTTAGTCCGGGCCACTGGGGCCAACGTCCTGACTTTC. It translates to CASSLVRATGANVLTF.

This chain links TRBV11-2 with TRBJ2-1; 14 bases are shared with TRBD2. The CDR3 has 18 amino acids. Trimming cost V 5 bases and J 1 base; bases outside gene matches: 7. Germline CDR1 is SGHAT and CDR2 is FQNNGV. The CDR3: CASSPRTSGGLSYNEQFF. Here the CDR3 DNA reads TGTGCCAGCAGCCCACGGACTAGCGGGGGGCTATCCTACAATGAGCAGTTCTTC.

The J gene is TRBJ2-3, the V gene TRBV18, with TRBD1 matching 10 bases. V was clipped by 6 bases and J by 1 base; unmatched bases: 13. The germline CDR1 and CDR2 sequences are KGHSH and LQKENI. This CDR3 has 18 amino acids. The CDR3 nucleotides are TGTGCCAGCTCGCCTAACTCTGACAGGGGGCGCGGCACAGATACGCAGTATTTT. Translated: CASSPNSDRGRGTDTQYF.

The chain links TRBV9 to TRBJ2-5; TRBD2 matches at 8 bases. CDR1 is SGDLS and CDR2 is YYNGEE in the germline V gene. Trimming at V came to 0 bases and at J to 5 bases, leaving 9 bases not matched to a gene. The CDR3 loop spans 16 amino acids. CDR3 sequence: CASSVASAGAWETQYF. DNA of the CDR3: TGTGCCAGCAGCGTAGCTTCAGCGGGGGCCTGGGAGACCCAGTACTTC.

The chain links TRBV7-9 to TRBJ2-3, with D possibly matching TRBD2 (5 bases). Trimming left V 0 bases short and J 1 base short, with 8 bases between. CDR3 length: 15 residues. CDR1 and CDR2 (germline): SEHNR, FQNEAQ (reference sequence). The CDR3: CASSLARAGTDTQYF. The CDR3 region has the DNA TGTGCCAGCAGCTTAGCGCGGGCAGGCACAGATACGCAGTATTTT.

V is TRBV27 and J is TRBJ2-7, with unresolved D. This CDR3 comprises 16 residues. The V end was cut by 3 bases, the J end by 0 bases, with 15 bases between. The V gene's germline CDR1 is MNHEY and CDR2 SMNVEV (reference sequence). CDR3 region: CASSLGLTLSSYEQYF. The CDR3 bases are TGTGCCAGCAGTTTGGGTTTGACCCTCTCCTCCTACGAGCAGTACTTC.